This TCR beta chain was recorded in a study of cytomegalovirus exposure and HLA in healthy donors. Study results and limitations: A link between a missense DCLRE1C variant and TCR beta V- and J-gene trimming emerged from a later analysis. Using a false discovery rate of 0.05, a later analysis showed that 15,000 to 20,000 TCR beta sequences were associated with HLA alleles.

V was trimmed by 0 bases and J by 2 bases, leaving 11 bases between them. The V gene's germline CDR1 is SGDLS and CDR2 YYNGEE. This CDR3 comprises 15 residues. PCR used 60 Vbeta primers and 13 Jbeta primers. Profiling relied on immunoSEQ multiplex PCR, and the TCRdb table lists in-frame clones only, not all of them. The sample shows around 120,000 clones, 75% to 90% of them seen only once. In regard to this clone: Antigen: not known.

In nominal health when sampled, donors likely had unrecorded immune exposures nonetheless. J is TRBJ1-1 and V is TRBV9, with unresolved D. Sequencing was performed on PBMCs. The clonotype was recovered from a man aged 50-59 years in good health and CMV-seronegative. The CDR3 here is CASSVGELLNTEAFF. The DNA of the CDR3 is TGTGCCAGCAGCGTAGGGGAGTTGCTAAACACTGAAGCTTTCTTT.